This T cell receptor beta chain was identified during a study of blood T cell repertoires in COVID-19. Study as a whole: Nucleic acid was either cDNA or gDNA, and it came from T cells, B-cell-depleted T cells, or PBMCs.

This CDR3 spans 17 amino acids. Per the original data handling: How many nucleated cells were present was estimated from reference gene primer amplification. TCRdb's copy holds only in-frame clones and misses some; the assay was immunoSEQ multiplex PCR. V and J calls and clone size are given by that table; D and trimming were obtained from the DNA. The sample yields 300,000 or so clones, more than 80% seen once. Participants were aged roughly 18 to 90 years, lived in roughly 23 US areas, and enrolled virtually. This receptor was obtained from a woman aged 30 to 39 who had recovered from COVID-19. Input material: PBMCs or T cells enriched from blood (not recorded which). The V call is TRBV21-1, the J call TRBJ2-3; the table calls TRBD1, which could not be checked here. TRBV21-1 is a documented pseudogene. The CDR3 is CASSKGPAGQGTDTQYF. The CDR3 nucleotides are TGTGCCAGCAGCAAGGGTCCGGCAGGACAGGGTACAGATACGCAGTATTTT.